One and the same sample provided the 17 T cell receptor beta chains below, sequenced in a study of T cells in Graves' hyperthyroidism and ophthalmopathy. Amplification of TCR beta CDR3 regions was performed using RNA transcripts as template. A set of HTBI primers served as the primers for a first-round RT-PCR of the TCR CDR3. Each CDR3 protein gets one entry after TCRdb re-called the multiplex PCR reads with MiXCR. Among 40,000 to 60,000 distinct CDR3 sequences listed, roughly 50% were seen once. Input material: peripheral blood or thyroid tissue (not recorded which). The source is a man younger than 35 with Graves' hyperthyroidism.

The chain employs TRBV20-1 and TRBJ2-7, with a tentative D call TRBD1 (5 bases). The CDR3 consists of 11 residues. Germline V lookup: CDR1 DFQATT, CDR2 SNEGSKA (reference sequence). Trimming stripped 5 bases from V and 10 bases from J, with 15 bases between. The DNA of the CDR3 is TGCAGTGCTGCTGACAGAAGGGCCCAGTACTTC. Its translation is CSAADRRAQYF.

This clonotype was observed a handful of times. This sequence joins TRBV20-1 and TRBJ1-1; D call uncertain. The V end was cut by 4 bases, the J end by 5 bases, with 8 bases between. Germline V gives CDR1 DFQATT, CDR2 SNEGSKA (reference sequence). The CDR3 covers 11 residues. The CDR3 sequence is CSAKAETEAFF. CDR3 nucleotides: TGCAGTGCTAAAGCCGAGACTGAAGCTTTCTTT.

This chain connects TRBV6-1 to TRBJ2-5; the match to TRBD2 covers 10 bases. In germline, CDR1 is MNHNS, CDR2 SASEGT. This CDR3 has 15 amino acids. J was trimmed by 2 bases and V by 4 bases; bases with no gene match: 4. The CDR3 loop reads CASSVSGGVQETQYF. For the CDR3, the DNA is TGTGCCAGCAGTGTGAGCGGGGGGGTACAAGAGACCCAGTACTTC.

This rearrangement joins TRBV7-3 to TRBJ2-2; perhaps TRBD1 as D (5 bases). V lost 5 bases to trimming and J lost 0 bases, with 7 bases between them. CDR1 SGHTA and CDR2 FQGTGA come from the germline V gene. The CDR3 runs to 14 residues. This CDR3 is CASSETANTGELFF. CDR3 DNA sequence: TGTGCCAGCAGCGAGACAGCGAACACCGGGGAGCTGTTTTTT.

The CDR3 DNA reads TGCAGCGTGAGGCCCGGGACTAGCGGGAATTCCTACGAGCAGTACTTC. Its translation: CSVRPGTSGNSYEQYF. The genes are TRBV29-1 and TRBJ2-7; 13 bases fit TRBD2. Trimming took 6 bases from V and 1 from J; bases not matched to a gene: 9. The length of the CDR3 is 16 residues. Germline-derived CDR1 and CDR2 are SQVTM and ANQGSEA.

This clonotype was counted at least ten times. The genes are TRBV19 and TRBJ1-5; maybe TRBD1 (5 bases). In germline, CDR1 is LNHDA, CDR2 SQIVND (reference sequence). Trimming removed 5 bases from V and 4 bases from J, with 15 bases in between. CDR3 length: 15 amino acids. The CDR3 sequence is CASSPLRGTNQPQHF. Here the CDR3 DNA reads TGTGCCAGTAGTCCCCTTCGGGGGACGAATCAGCCCCAGCATTTT.

The rearrangement joins TRBV20-1 to TRBJ1-2, with D possibly TRBD1 on 6 matching bases. This CDR3 comprises 13 residues. The V end was cut by 0 bases, the J end by 8 bases, with 13 bases between. Per germline, CDR1 DFQATT and CDR2 SNEGSKA (reference sequence). CDR3 nucleotide sequence: TGCAGTGCTAGAGAGGGACAACTCAGCGGCTACACCTTC. Protein sequence: CSAREGQLSGYTF.

As concerns this clonotype: Compared with germline, one end of the junction differs, possibly owing to a read error. The chain combines TRBV7-2 with TRBJ1-6; D perhaps matches TRBD1 (5 bases). This CDR3 has 18 amino acids. The germline V gene has CDR1 SGHTA and CDR2 FQGNSA. The CDR3 coding sequence is TGTGCCAGCAGCCAAGAACGAGGGACTAGCTCCTATAATTTACCCCTCCACTTT. Translated, it gives CASSQERGTSSYNLPLHF. Combining the CDR3 with reference TRBV7-2 and TRBJ1-6 gives the whole variable domain GAGVSQSPSNKVTEKGKDVELRCDPISGHTALYWYRQSLGQGLEFLIYFQGNSAPDKSGLPSDRFSAERTGGSVSTLTIQRTQQEDSAVYLCASSQERGTSSYNLPLHFGNGTRLTVT.

The gene calls are TRBV29-1 and TRBJ2-2; TRBD1 matches at 8 bases. This CDR3 comprises 14 residues. The germline V gene has CDR1 SQVTM and CDR2 ANQGSEA. Trimming took 4 bases from V and 1 from J; bases not matched to a gene: 2. CDR3 in DNA: TGCAGCGTTGGGACAGGGATGAACACCGGGGAGCTGTTTTTT. It codes for CSVGTGMNTGELFF.

The rearrangement joins TRBV5-1 to TRBJ2-7, with 8 bases matching TRBD1. V gave up 4 bases and J gave up 3 bases; unmatched junction bases: 6. The germline CDR1 and CDR2 sequences are SGHRS and YFSETQ. This CDR3 contains 14 residues. The CDR3 spells CASSISGTGYEQYF. CDR3 DNA: TGCGCCAGCAGCATATCCGGGACAGGCTACGAGCAGTACTTC.

This chain links TRBV12-3 or TRBV12-4 with TRBJ1-1, with 8 nucleotides matching TRBD1. V lost 3 bases to trimming and J lost 10 bases; unmatched junction nucleotides: 7. This CDR3 region has 13 residues. CDR3 loop: CASSFWGQAVAFF. The CDR3 bases are TGTGCCAGCAGTTTTTGGGGACAGGCCGTAGCTTTCTTT.

This clonotype was detected ten times or more. The chain combines TRBV5-5 with TRBJ1-5; TRBD1 agrees at 7 bases. Trimming at V came to 1 base and at J to 5 bases, leaving 3 bases not matched to a gene. Germline V gene sequence: CDR1 SGHKS, CDR2 YYEKEE (reference sequence). The CDR3 sequence is 14 residues long. For the CDR3, the DNA is TGTGCCAGCAGCTTGAGACAGGGAGATCAGCCCCAGCATTTT. It yields the protein CASSLRQGDQPQHF.

V gene TRBV7-6 combines with J gene TRBJ2-7; D might be TRBD1 (5 bases). Looked up from germline, CDR1 is SGHVS and CDR2 is FNYEAQ. V was trimmed by 3 bases and J by 3 bases, leaving 9 bases between them. CDR3 size: 13 residues. Here the CDR3 reads CASSFDRNYEQYF. CDR3 coding DNA: TGTGCCAGCAGCTTTGACAGAAACTACGAGCAGTACTTC.

Concerning this clonotype: At one end the junction does not follow the germline gene, possibly because of a read error. The chain employs TRBV19 and TRBJ2-7, with D hard to call. In germline, CDR1 is LNHDA, CDR2 SQIVND (reference sequence). The CDR3 has 21 amino acids. DNA for the CDR3: TGTGCCAGTAGTCCCGCCGGGCCGGCGAGAGAAGTGGCGTGGATCGCCTACGGGCAGTACTTC. Translated: CASSPAGPAREVAWIAYGQYF.

This clonotype was recorded a few times. V is TRBV4-1 and J is TRBJ1-1, with 7 bases matching TRBD1. The V segment lost 4 bases and the J segment 0 bases; nucleotides outside the gene matches: 2. The CDR3 sequence is 14 residues long. Germline CDR1 reads MGHRA; CDR2 reads YSYEKL. CDR3 in DNA: TGCGCCAGCAGCCTGACAGGGATGAACACTGAAGCTTTCTTT. It yields the protein CASSLTGMNTEAFF.

This clonotype appeared many times. V is TRBV15 and J is TRBJ1-5; 9 bases map to TRBD1. There are 20 residues in the CDR3. Germline V gene sequence: CDR1 LNHNV, CDR2 YYDKDF (reference sequence). The junction had 14 bases not matched to a gene; V was cut back by 2 bases and J by 0 bases. CDR3 region: CATSRLPTGTGRHSNQPQHF. The CDR3 coding sequence is TGTGCCACCAGCAGACTGCCCACCGGGACAGGGAGACATAGCAATCAGCCCCAGCATTTT.

In its sample, this clonotype was seen many times. As DNA, the CDR3 is TGTGCCAGCACCACATCTATCGGGGATTCACCCCTCCACTTT. Encoded protein: CASTTSIGDSPLHF. V is TRBV6-5 and J is TRBJ1-6; D uncertain. The CDR3 totals 14 residues. Trimming cost V 7 bases and J 8 bases, with 15 bases left between them. CDR1 is MNHEY and CDR2 is SVGAGI in the germline V gene.